This TCR beta chain was recovered during a study of blood T cell repertoires in COVID-19. CDR3 size: 18 residues. Looked up from germline, CDR1 is SGHTA and CDR2 is FQGNSA. Unmatched junction bases numbered 8, after V lost 3 bases and J lost 0 bases. Study processing details: Reference gene primer amplification in the assay estimated nucleated cell counts. The table came from immunoSEQ multiplex PCR; TCRdb's copy has only in-frame clones and leaves some out. The DNA gave D and trimming, while V, J and clone size come from that table. Among a few hundred thousand clones listed, about 85% were seen once.

The source of this sequence is a woman aged 18-35 years with acute or convalescent COVID-19. Sample: peripheral blood. The rearrangement links TRBV7-2 to TRBJ2-2, with 9 bases that match TRBD2. CDR3 nucleotides: TGTGCCAGCAGCTTCCGGCGGGGGGGTTTCGCGAACACCGGGGAGCTGTTTTTT. It specifies CASSFRRGGFANTGELFF. Filled out from reference TRBV7-2 and TRBJ2-2, the complete variable domain reads GAGVSQSPSNKVTEKGKDVELRCDPISGHTALYWYRQSLGQGLEFLIYFQGNSAPDKSGLPSDRFSAERTGGSVSTLTIQRTQQEDSAVYLCASSFRRGGFANTGELFFGEGSRLTVL.